The clone carrying this T cell receptor (beta chain) was recorded a few times. What it recognizes is unknown. A second PCR of about 6 to 11 cycles used a sample-barcoded 5' primer and a J-beta primer mix. A minimum of 2.5 million CDR3-containing paired-end reads was obtained for each sample. TCRdb reanalysed the 5' RACE reads using MiXCR and keeps one entry per CDR3 protein. The data contain 1.5 million or so distinct CDR3 sequences, less than 45% of them seen just once; the ten biggest clones take up 4%. The sample originates from a study of blood T cells in healthy people across ages. Findings of the study overall: Because sorting was not performed, PBMCs prevented conclusive naive versus antigen-experienced comparison.

The length of the CDR3 is 16 residues. Trimming left V 5 bases short and J 3 bases short, with 18 bases between. The germline CDR1 and CDR2 sequences are PRHDT and FYEKMQ (reference sequence). The chain uses TRBV13 and TRBJ2-3; no clear D gene. The source is a woman under 30 in good health. The sequencing input was blood. The CDR3 protein is CASSPPLTPPTDTQYF. CDR3 in DNA: TGTGCCAGCAGCCCCCCATTGACACCACCGACAGATACGCAGTATTTT.